The T cell receptor (beta chain) described here comes from a study of blood T cells in healthy people across ages. Study context: Template switching retrieved approximately one barcoded beta molecule for each two T cells.

The germline CDR1 and CDR2 sequences are LGHDT and YNNKEL (reference sequence). V lost 1 base and J lost 0, with 12 bases in between. The CDR3 is 16 residues long. A minimum of 6 micrograms of total RNA was extracted per sample. A sample-barcoded 5' primer and a J-beta primer mix were used in a second PCR of roughly 6 to 11 cycles. Every individual sample yielded 2.5 million or more paired-end reads (each containing CDR3). In TCRdb, the 5' RACE reads were re-called with MiXCR into one record per CDR3 protein. The sample lists approximately 1.5 million distinct CDR3 sequences, approximately 42% occurring once. Notes on the study in general: Per million T cells, TCR beta diversity dropped roughly linearly as age increased.

This clonotype has only a few counts. Antigen unknown. V usage is TRBV3-1 and J usage is TRBJ1-1; D uncertain. Input material: blood. The sequence derives from a woman under 30 in good health. Here the CDR3 reads CASSQAPRRLNTEAFF. As DNA, the CDR3 is TGTGCCAGCAGCCAAGCCCCTCGTAGGTTGAACACTGAAGCTTTCTTT.